These 26 T cell receptor beta chains came from one sample sequenced in a study of T cells in women clearing cervical HPV infection. Data came from immunoSEQ multiplex PCR; TCRdb stores just in-frame clones and leaves some out. This sample lists approximately 34,000 clones; its ten largest clones have 6% to 8.5%. Material: blood buffy coat. The receptors were sampled from a woman between 18 and 75 years old with a cervical HPV16 infection that either progressed to CIN3+ or cleared (not recorded which).

Notes on this clone: The observed sequence ends 3 residues before the CDR3 terminus, with the missing tail filled in from the germline J gene. The chain has TRBV19 and TRBJ1-2, with TRBD1 matching over 12 bases. The CDR3 is made up of 14 amino acids. The germline gives CDR1 LNHDA, CDR2 SQIVND (reference sequence). V was clipped by 5 bases and J by 5 bases; unmatched bases: 3. Incomplete CDR3 DNA: TGTGCCAGTAGTCCGGGACAGGGGGCATATGGC. Amino acids: CASSPGQGAYG. The full CDR3 sequence reads CASSPGQGAYGYTF.

With regard to this clone: The CDR3 extends 3 residues past the end of the read, so its final part is completed from the germline J gene. The chain carries TRBV29-1 and TRBJ2-7; the D gene is possibly TRBD1 (5 bases). Per the germline V gene, CDR1 is SQVTM and CDR2 is ANQGSEA. The CDR3 contains 13 residues. Deletions cut 7 bases from V and 1 base from J, with 14 bases between. The CDR3 DNA, read in part, is TGCAGCGCTTCTCCTCCAGGGTCCTACGAG. This gives the protein CSASPPGSYE. The whole CDR3 region reads CSASPPGSYEQYF.

With regard to this clone: The sequenced fragment ends 3 residues before the CDR3 boundary, so the rest is inferred from the germline J gene. This sequence joins TRBV19 and TRBJ2-7, with D possibly being TRBD1 (6 bases). Germline CDR1 and CDR2: LNHDA and SQIVND (reference sequence). The CDR3 extends over 14 amino acids. Trimming removed 1 base from V and 3 bases from J, with 10 bases in between. CDR3 DNA, as far as it was read: TGTGCCAGTAGTATAGTCCTGGACAGCTACGAG. Amino acid sequence: CASSIVLDSYE. The whole CDR3 region reads CASSIVLDSYEQYF. The variable domain in full, with the rest retrieved from reference TRBV19 and TRBJ2-7, is DGGITQSPKYLFRKEGQNVTLSCEQNLNHDAMYWYRQDPGQGLRLIYYSQIVNDFQKGDIAEGYSVSREKKESFPLTVTSAQKNPTAFYLCASSIVLDSYEQYFGPGTRLTVT.

Notes on this clone: With the read ending 3 residues before the CDR3 end, the germline J gene is used to fill in that end. The chain links TRBV30 to TRBJ1-4, with TRBD1 matching 10 bases. The CDR3 contains 14 residues. Germline assignment: CDR1 GTSNPN and CDR2 SVGIG (reference sequence). CDR3 amino acids: CAWSVPTGGSPLFF. The CDR3 DNA, read in part, is TGTGCCTGGAGTGTACCGACAGGGGGCTCACCA.

A note on this clone: The CDR3 end falls 3 residues outside the read, so it is completed with the germline J gene. The chain recombines TRBV7-9 with TRBJ1-1; maybe TRBD1 (5 bases). Trimming removed 3 bases from V and 3 bases from J, with 14 bases in between. The CDR3 is made up of 15 amino acids. Germline loops: CDR1 SEHNR, CDR2 FQNEAQ (reference sequence). This CDR3 reads CASSFYRRGDTEAFF. CDR3 bases read: TGTGCCAGCAGCTTTTACAGGAGAGGGGACACTGAA.

Points on this clone: The read ends 3 residues early relative to the CDR3; the germline J gene fills the gap. The chain uses TRBV12-3 or TRBV12-4 and TRBJ2-2; 8 bases are shared with TRBD2. V was clipped by 2 bases and J by 1 base; unmatched bases: 0. This CDR3 has 15 residues. CDR3 DNA, as far as it was read: TGTGCCAGCAGTTTAAGCGGGAGGAACACCGGGGAG. Translation gives CASSLSGRNTGE. Given in full, the CDR3 is CASSLSGRNTGELFF.

Concerning this clone itself: The read ends 3 residues early relative to the CDR3; the germline J gene fills the gap. V gene TRBV7-2 combines with J gene TRBJ2-4; TRBD1 matches at 8 bases. The CDR3 consists of 15 residues. Per germline, CDR1 SGHTA and CDR2 FQGNSA. V shed 6 bases and J 6 bases; nucleotides not matched to a gene: 10. The sequenced CDR3 bases are TGTGCCAGCAGACGTCCAGGACAGGGAGGAAACATT. Translation: CASRRPGQGGNI. The complete CDR3 reads CASRRPGQGGNIQYF.

Turning to this clone: The missing CDR3 end, 3 residues past where the read stops, is filled in from the germline J gene. The chain links TRBV5-1 to TRBJ2-2, with D maybe TRBD1 (6 bases). This CDR3 comprises 15 residues. Germline V gene lookup returns CDR1 SGHRS and CDR2 YFSETQ. The sequenced part of the CDR3 DNA is TGCGCCAGCAGCTCTTGGACAGCCGATAATTCACCG. Protein product: CASSSWTADNSP. The full-length CDR3 reads as CASSSWTADNSPLFF. Complete variable domain (other parts from reference TRBV5-1 and TRBJ2-2): KAGVTQTPRYLIKTRGQQVTLSCSPISGHRSVSWYQQTPGQGLQFLFEYFSETQRNKGNFPGRFSGRQFSNSRSEMNVSTLELGDSALYLCASSSWTADNSPLFFGEGSRLTVL.

About this clone: The CDR3 end is not reached by the read, which stops 3 residues before it; the germline J gene fills it in. The V gene is TRBV5-1, the J gene TRBJ2-5; D is uncertain. CDR3 length: 13 residues. From germline, CDR1 is SGHRS and CDR2 YFSETQ. V lost 0 bases and J 5 bases, leaving 8 bases between the germline ends. The sequenced part of the CDR3 DNA is TGCGCCAGCAGCTTGGAGGGTACCGAGACC. Amino acid sequence: CASSLEGTET. The full-length CDR3 reads as CASSLEGTETQYF.

On this clone itself: From the germline J gene comes the end of the CDR3, since the read stops 3 residues before it. The V and J genes are TRBV7-7 and TRBJ1-2; D is perhaps TRBD1 (5 bases). CDR3 length: 15 amino acids. Germline loops: CDR1 SSHAT, CDR2 FNYEAQ (reference sequence). Partial CDR3 DNA: TGTGCCAGCAGCTCGGGACTAGCGAGCTACAATGAC. This gives the protein CASSSGLASYND. The complete CDR3 reads CASSSGLASYNDYTF.

A remark on this clone: Read sequence stops 3 residues before the CDR3 end, and the germline J gene provides the missing end. The rearrangement links TRBV6-2 or TRBV6-3 to TRBJ1-1; D not certain. V gave up 2 bases and J gave up 3 bases, with 13 bases separating them. Germline CDR1 reads MNHEY; CDR2 reads SVGEGT. This CDR3 region has 15 residues. CDR3 sequence: CASSYPVVGYTEAFF. The covered CDR3 bases are TGTGCCAGCAGTTACCCCGTAGTTGGTTACACTGAA.

Points on this clone: The sequence runs out 3 residues before the end of the CDR3; the remainder is reconstructed from the germline J gene. The V and J genes are TRBV5-7 and TRBJ1-2; unclear D gene. TRBV5-7 qualifies as an ORF whose function is uncertain. The V end lost 2 bases, the J end lost 4 bases, and 12 bases lay between the germline ends. The length of the CDR3 is 14 residues. The sequenced CDR3 bases are TGTGCCAGCAGCTTCCGGGTAGGCCTCTATGGC. It specifies CASSFRVGLYG. The CDR3 in full is CASSFRVGLYGYTF.

Remarks on this clone: The read gets to within 3 residues of the CDR3 end, and the germline J gene fills in the rest. The chain combines TRBV6-2 or TRBV6-3 with TRBJ2-7, with 7 bases fitting TRBD1. With 2 bases clipped from V and 2 bases from J, the junction kept 6 bases outside the gene matches. This CDR3 has 15 amino acids. The germline CDR1 and CDR2 sequences are MNHEY and SVGEGT. The CDR3 loop reads CASSYLGTVAYEQYF. The sequenced part of the CDR3 DNA is TGTGCCAGCAGTTACCTAGGGACAGTGGCCTACGAG.

Turning to this clone: The read stops 3 residues short of the end of the CDR3; the missing end is completed from the germline J gene. The chain joins TRBV5-1 to TRBJ2-3; perhaps TRBD1 as D (5 bases). V gave up 0 bases and J gave up 0 bases, with 8 bases separating them. The CDR3 has 15 amino acids. Per germline, CDR1 SGHRS and CDR2 YFSETQ. The CDR3: CASSLGGKSTDTQYF. The sequenced CDR3 bases are TGCGCCAGCAGCTTGGGGGGCAAAAGCACAGATACG.

Concerning this clone itself: The CDR3 end is not reached by the read, which stops 3 residues before it; the germline J gene fills it in. The rearrangement joins TRBV3-1 (or the pseudogene TRBV3-2) to TRBJ1-1; TRBD1 might be the D (5 bases). With 5 bases removed from V and 5 bases from J, the gap between germline ends came to 9 bases. The CDR3 spans 12 residues. Germline CDR1 and CDR2: LGHDT and YNNKEL (reference sequence). The CDR3 sequence is CASSTEGTEAFF. Incomplete CDR3 DNA: TGTGCCAGCAGCACGGAGGGGACTGAA.

Details on this clone: Read sequence stops 3 residues before the CDR3 end, and the germline J gene provides the missing end. This chain links TRBV18 with TRBJ2-5; 8 bases match TRBD2. Losses at the gene ends were 5 bases for V and 3 bases for J; bases not matched to a gene: 2. There are 13 residues in the CDR3. Germline lookup yields CDR1 KGHSH and CDR2 LQKENI. CDR3 region: CASSTSGEETQYF. Partial CDR3 DNA: TGTGCCAGCTCAACTAGCGGAGAAGAGACC.

With regard to this clone: The read gets to within 3 residues of the CDR3 end, and the germline J gene fills in the rest. The V gene is TRBV4-2, the J gene TRBJ2-2, with D possibly being TRBD1 or TRBD2 (5 bases each). Germline V CDR1 and CDR2: LGHNA, YNFKEQ. The CDR3 has 14 residues. V was trimmed by 0 bases and J by 5 bases, leaving 7 bases between them. The CDR3 sequence: CASSQDEGTGELFF. The DNA read from the CDR3 is TGTGCCAGCAGCCAAGATGAGGGGACCGGGGAG.

With respect to this clone: One end of the junction does not line up with germline, which may come from a read error. The CDR3 sequence is CASSLEGRVVYKSPLHF. The covered CDR3 bases are TGCGCCAGCAGCTTGGAAGGCAGGGTGGTCTATAAGTCACCC. The chain links TRBV5-1 to TRBJ1-6; TRBD1 is a possible D gene (5 bases). Sequencing ends 3 residues short of the CDR3 end; the germline J gene provides the rest. The CDR3 covers 17 residues. Looked up from germline, CDR1 is SGHRS and CDR2 is YFSETQ.

A remark on this clone: Read coverage stops 3 residues before the CDR3 terminus; the germline J gene supplies the remainder. The chain uses TRBV30 and TRBJ1-4, with D possibly being TRBD1 (6 bases). Germline loops: CDR1 GTSNPN, CDR2 SVGIG (reference sequence). This CDR3 region has 13 residues. The CDR3 region is CALGSQGNSPLFF. The covered CDR3 bases are TGTGCCCTGGGATCACAGGGTAATTCACCA.

The CDR3 reads CASRHSNQPQHF. Partial CDR3 DNA: TGTGCCAGCCGACATAGCAATCAGCCC. The rearrangement links TRBV19 to TRBJ1-5; no definite D call. The CDR3 extends 3 residues past the end of the read, so its final part is completed from the germline J gene. The V end was cut by 9 bases, the J end by 0 bases, with 6 bases between. The length of the CDR3 is 12 residues. Germline-derived CDR1 and CDR2 are LNHDA and SQIVND (reference sequence).

In regard to this clone: The read ends 3 residues shy of where the CDR3 ends; the end is completed using the germline J gene. This chain links TRBV7-9 with TRBJ2-3, with 10 bases that match TRBD1. Germline CDR1 is SEHNR and CDR2 is FQNEAQ (reference sequence). V lost 4 bases, J lost 5 bases, and 6 bases stayed unmatched. The CDR3 totals 15 residues. The CDR3 here is CASSWDRGLEDTQYF. Partial CDR3 DNA: TGTGCCAGCAGCTGGGACAGGGGTCTGGAAGATACG.

Of note for this clone: The read finishes 3 residues shy of the CDR3 end, and the germline J gene is used to complete it. The chain couples TRBV19 to TRBJ2-7; 7 bases fit TRBD2. The CDR3 contains 14 residues. Germline loops: CDR1 LNHDA, CDR2 SQIVND (reference sequence). The junction had 8 bases not matched to a gene; V was cut back by 5 bases and J by 4 bases. CDR3 loop: CASSGVAGEYEQYF. CDR3 DNA (partial): TGTGCCAGTAGTGGGGTGGCGGGAGAGTACGAG.

To note about this clone: The read falls 3 residues short of the CDR3 end, and the missing part is taken from the germline J gene. This chain links TRBV11-2 with TRBJ2-3; TRBD1 matches at 8 bases. Germline V gene sequence: CDR1 SGHAT, CDR2 FQNNGV. CDR3 length equals 13 residues. The CDR3 DNA, read in part, is TGTGCCAGCAGCTTGGGACAGGTGGGCCCG. Its protein is CASSLGQVGP. The full-length CDR3 reads as CASSLGQVGPQYF.

As to this clone: The CDR3 end lies 3 residues beyond the end of the read and is filled in from the germline J gene. V usage is TRBV10-3 and J usage is TRBJ1-6; the D is unclear. Germline V gene sequence: CDR1 ENHRY, CDR2 SYGVKD. The ends were cut back, 6 bases at V and 9 bases at J, with 9 bases in the middle. The CDR3 runs 12 residues. The CDR3 protein is CAIRRESSPLHF. The sequenced part of the CDR3 DNA is TGTGCCATCAGGCGAGAGTCTTCACCC.

A note on this clone: Read sequence stops 3 residues before the CDR3 end, and the germline J gene provides the missing end. V usage is TRBV13 and J usage is TRBJ1-1, with a weak D call TRBD1 (5 bases). The CDR3 covers 14 residues. V lost 2 bases and J lost 4, with 11 bases in between. Germline-derived CDR1 and CDR2 are PRHDT and FYEKMQ (reference sequence). CDR3 region: CASSLSGEVTEAFF. The DNA read from the CDR3 is TGTGCCAGCAGCTTATCGGGGGAAGTCACTGAA. Variable domain in full (rest from reference TRBV13 and TRBJ1-1): AAGVIQSPRHLIKEKRETATLKCYPIPRHDTVYWYQQGPGQDPQFLISFYEKMQSDKGSIPDRFSAQQFSDYHSELNMSSLELGDSALYFCASSLSGEVTEAFFGQGTRLTVV.

In regard to this clone: The DNA ends 3 residues before the CDR3 does, and the rest of the CDR3 is filled in from the germline J gene. The chain is built from TRBV2 and TRBJ2-7; D is unresolved. In germline, CDR1 is SNHLY, CDR2 FYNNEI. CDR3 length: 14 amino acids. Deletions cut 6 bases from V and 0 bases from J, with 12 bases between. CDR3 DNA, as far as it was read: TGTGCCAGCAGCTACGCCCTTCTCTCCTACGAG. It is translated as CASSYALLSYE. The CDR3, in full, reads CASSYALLSYEQYF.